These T cell receptor beta chains were read from a single sample in a study of blood T cell repertoires in COVID-19. The assay was immunoSEQ multiplex PCR, and TCRdb's table has in-frame clones only and misses some. This sample has fewer than 250,000 clones, with roughly nine tenths found just once. The sample was peripheral blood. These receptors came from a woman aged 50 to 60 with acute or convalescent COVID-19. Both conserved end residues are part of each CDR3. A D gene is named only where the DNA matches it firmly. Size is stated for part of the rows, as once, few or many counts, or as a class when the clone is expanded.

D	V	size	J	DNA	CDR3
.	TRBV19	few	TRBJ1-1	TGTGCCAGTAGTCCCCTTGGAGACAACACTGAAGCTTTCTTT	CASSPLGDNTEAFF
TRBD1	TRBV5-1	.	TRBJ1-2	TGCGCCAGCAACCAAAACAGGGGCTATGGCTACACCTTC	CASNQNRGYGYTF
TRBD1	TRBV29-1	.	TRBJ1-2	TGCAGCGCGTCGGGGACAGGGGATGGCTACACCTTC	CSASGTGDGYTF
TRBD1	TRBV5-6	.	TRBJ1-2	TGTGCCAGCAGCTTGGGGCAGGGGGACTATGGCTACACCTTC	CASSLGQGDYGYTF
.	TRBV12-3/TRBV12-4	.	TRBJ1-1	TGTGCCAGCAGTTTATCACATATTGAAGCTTTCTTT	CASSLSHIEAFF
.	TRBV19	.	TRBJ2-7	TGTGCCAGCGCAGCAGGACAATCCTACGAGCAGTACTTC	CASAAGQSYEQYF
TRBD2	TRBV19	.	TRBJ2-3	TGTGCCAGTGGGCCTAGCGGGAGTCTATATACGCAGTATTTT	CASGPSGSLYTQYF
TRBD1	TRBV4-1	.	TRBJ1-2	TGCGCCAGCAGCCAACCCCCCTACAGGGGAGGATTTAATGGCTACACCTTC	CASSQPPYRGGFNGYTF
TRBD1	TRBV18	.	TRBJ2-5	TGTGCCAGCGGACGGGACAGCCAAGAGACCCAGTACTTC	CASGRDSQETQYF
TRBD2	TRBV7-6	.	TRBJ2-2	TGTGCCAGCAGCCTCGGGTATACTAGCGGGGGGGCTCCCGGGGAGCTGTTTTTT	CASSLGYTSGGAPGELFF